The entry below describes one T cell receptor (beta chain). A junction end diverges from the germline sequence, so it may reflect a read error. This specimen comes from a study of blood T cells in healthy people across ages. Germline CDR1 reads MGHRA; CDR2 reads YSYEKL. The CDR3 spans 13 residues. Sample-barcoded 5' priming and a J-beta primer mix drove a second PCR of 7 to 11 cycles. TCRdb independently ran MiXCR on the 5' RACE reads; one entry per CDR3 protein. There are about 1.6 million distinct CDR3 sequences in the sample; 34% occur only once, and around 11% lies in the top ten. Material: blood. This TCR was sampled from a woman in her 30s in good health. The chain has TRBV4-1 and TRBJ2-7; D is unresolved. The CDR3 nucleotides read TGCGCCAGCAGTCAAGATATAGGGTACGAGCAGTACTTC. Translated: CASSQDIGYEQYF.